This TCR beta chain is drawn from a study of chemoradiotherapy in HPV16-positive cancers. Study-level background: Functional T-cell assays on a couple of HPV16-positive patients' cells defined candidate HPV-specific clones and common TCR motifs. Whole-study findings and limits: Non-HPV-specific T cells did not expand in tumors during treatment, whereas candidate HPV-specific clones and E7-related motifs did.

TCRdb's table, derived via immunoSEQ multiplex PCR, lists solely in-frame clones and lacks some. The table has approximately 12,000 clones, roughly 90% seen once. Details on this clone: The target antigen is unknown.

Sequences were derived from blood, sampled from a patient who underwent chemoradiotherapy. This sequence originates from a human donor with HPV-associated anogenital cancer.

In DNA form, the CDR3 reads TGTGCCAGCACCAAGGACAGGGGTTACTTGGTTAATCAGCCCCAGCATTTT. It is translated as CASTKDRGYLVNQPQHF. This chain connects TRBV2 to TRBJ1-5, with 9 nucleotides matching TRBD1. V trimming: 7 bases; J trimming: 4 bases; junction bases outside the gene matches: 14. The germline gives CDR1 SNHLY, CDR2 FYNNEI. The CDR3 length is 17 residues.